The 27 T cell receptor beta chains reported below all come from one sample, sequenced in a study of beta chain features in type 1 diabetes. Broader study findings: For Type 1 diabetes patients, all four CD4+ subsets carried TCRB CDR3s that were moderately but significantly shorter.

Reverse transcribing all isolated RNA meant expressed TCRB transcripts were sequenced. The repertoire was sequenced with immunoSEQ multiplex PCR; TCRdb's copy has only in-frame clones and lacks some. The sample carries 310,000 or so clones, 15% recorded once. These receptors lack a known antigen. The sample comprised naive CD4+ T cells from blood. Receptors were obtained from a man in his late teens or twenties with type 1 diabetes.

The chain is built from TRBV5-6 and TRBJ2-7, with 10 bases matching TRBD2. The junction had 6 bases not matched to a gene; V was cut back by 0 bases and J by 3 bases. This CDR3 has 16 residues. CDR1 SGHDT and CDR2 YYEEEE come from the germline V gene. DNA of the CDR3: TGTGCCAGCAGCTTGGCGGGGAGCGGGGGGGTCTACGAGCAGTACTTC. The encoded protein is CASSLAGSGGVYEQYF.

This clone has more than one count but fewer than ten. This chain connects TRBV5-6 to TRBJ2-5; 7 positions agree with TRBD2. Trimming cost V 3 bases and J 4 bases; bases outside gene matches: 6. Germline CDR1 SGHDT, CDR2 YYEEEE. The CDR3 length is 14 residues. This CDR3 is CASSSTSPLETQYF. The CDR3 nucleotides are TGTGCCAGCAGCTCGACTAGCCCCTTAGAGACCCAGTACTTC. The full variable domain, its missing parts supplied by reference TRBV5-6 and TRBJ2-5, is DAGVTQSPTHLIKTRGQQVTLRCSPKSGHDTVSWYQQALGQGPQFIFQYYEEEERQRGNFPDRFSGHQFPNYSSELNVNALLLGDSALYLCASSSTSPLETQYFGPGTRLLVL.

V gene TRBV7-2 combines with J gene TRBJ2-7, with 8 bases fitting TRBD2. CDR1 and CDR2 (germline): SGHTA, FQGNSA. The CDR3 is 15 amino acids. The ends lost 5 bases at V and 2 bases at J; junction bases unmatched: 8. CDR3 region: CASSPPGRGAYEQYF. The CDR3 coding sequence is TGTGCCAGCAGCCCCCCCGGGCGGGGGGCCTACGAGCAGTACTTC.

The J gene is TRBJ1-3, the V gene TRBV7-2; D perhaps matches TRBD1 (6 bases). The CDR3 spans 15 residues. Germline V gene data show CDR1 as SGHTA and CDR2 as FQGNSA. V was shortened by 7 bases and J by 4 bases, with 17 bases between the two germline ends. For the CDR3, the DNA is TGTGCCAGCACTCGGGACATTAGATCGGGAAACACCATATATTTT. It yields the protein CASTRDIRSGNTIYF.

The rearrangement uses TRBV28 and TRBJ2-1; 11 bases line up with TRBD2. CDR1 MDHEN and CDR2 SYDVKM come from the germline V gene. The V and J ends lost 6 bases and 2 bases, in that order; junction bases with no gene match: 6. CDR3 length: 16 residues. As DNA, the CDR3 is TGTGCCAGCAGCTCAACTAGCGGGGGAACCTACAATGAGCAGTTCTTC. Its translation is CASSSTSGGTYNEQFF.

A few counts support this clone. The chain is built from TRBV30 and TRBJ2-3, with D unresolved. The germline gives CDR1 GTSNPN, CDR2 SVGIG (reference sequence). V was pared by 2 bases and J by 3 bases, with 6 bases between. The CDR3 extends over 12 amino acids. The CDR3 loop is CAWSPRTDTQYF. The CDR3, as DNA: TGTGCCTGGAGTCCCCGGACAGATACGCAGTATTTT. The whole variable domain, remainder taken from reference TRBV30 and TRBJ2-3, is SQTIHQWPATLVQPVGSPLSLECTVEGTSNPNLYWYRQAAGRGLQLLFYSVGIGQISSEVPQNLSASRPQDRQFILSSKKLLLSDSGFYLCAWSPRTDTQYFGPGTRLTVL.

J is TRBJ1-5 and V is TRBV11-3; TRBD1 is a possible D gene (5 bases). This CDR3 comprises 13 residues. Germline lookup yields CDR1 SGHNT and CDR2 YENEEA. With 11 bases removed from V and 5 bases from J, the gap between germline ends came to 16 bases. In DNA, the CDR3 is TGTGCCCGGGTGTCGGAGGGGTATCAGCCCCAGCATTTT. Translation: CARVSEGYQPQHF.

The chain employs TRBV6-6 and TRBJ1-3; 12 nucleotides match TRBD1. Germline CDR1 and CDR2: MNHNY and SVGAGI (reference sequence). This CDR3 comprises 16 residues. Trimming at V came to 8 bases and at J to 2 bases, leaving 7 bases not matched to a gene. The CDR3 loop reads CASVPGQGAAGNTIYF. CDR3 coding DNA: TGTGCCAGCGTACCGGGACAGGGGGCAGCTGGAAACACCATATATTTT.

This clone has a handful of counts. The chain couples TRBV7-9 to TRBJ2-5, with D possibly being TRBD2 (5 bases). This CDR3 has 14 amino acids. Trimming left V 0 bases short and J 4 bases short, with 9 bases between. CDR1 and CDR2 from the germline V gene are SEHNR and FQNEAQ (reference sequence). The CDR3 reads CASSLAIGGETQYF. As DNA, the CDR3 is TGTGCCAGCAGCTTAGCCATCGGAGGAGAGACCCAGTACTTC.

As DNA, the CDR3 is TGTGCCAGCTCAACCGGGACAAATTCCTACAATGAGCAGTTCTTC. This encodes CASSTGTNSYNEQFF. This chain uses TRBV18 with TRBJ2-1, with D possibly matching TRBD1 (6 bases). The CDR3 sequence is 15 residues long. CDR1 and CDR2 from the germline V gene are KGHSH and LQKENI. Trimming shortened V by 5 bases and J by 1 base, and 12 bases separated the two germline ends.

V and J are TRBV7-2 and TRBJ1-1, with 8 bases aligning to TRBD1. Germline CDR1 SGHTA, CDR2 FQGNSA. CDR3 size: 14 residues. J was trimmed by 5 bases and V by 5 bases; bases with no gene match: 7. The CDR3 sequence is CASSATTGVTEAFF. The CDR3 nucleotides read TGTGCCAGCAGCGCAACGACAGGGGTAACTGAAGCTTTCTTT.

The sample holds a few counts of this clone. This sequence joins TRBV11-2 and TRBJ2-5, with D perhaps matching TRBD2 (5 bases). CDR1 is SGHAT and CDR2 is FQNNGV in the germline V gene. Trimming pared 5 bases from V and 5 bases from J, leaving 15 bases between. This CDR3 has 14 residues. CDR3 bases: TGTGCCAGCAGCACGGGGATTAGTCGGGAGACCCAGTACTTC. It translates to CASSTGISRETQYF.

This clone was detected a few times. The V call is TRBV10-3, the J call TRBJ1-1, with 9 bases lining up with TRBD1. CDR3 length: 14 amino acids. Germline V lookup: CDR1 ENHRY, CDR2 SYGVKD. V gave up 4 bases and J gave up 0 bases; unmatched junction bases: 0. For the CDR3, the DNA is TGTGCCATCAGTGGACAGGGGGTGAACACTGAAGCTTTCTTT. Translating it yields CAISGQGVNTEAFF.

V usage is TRBV7-2 and J usage is TRBJ2-4, with 10 bases aligning to TRBD1. This CDR3 has 17 amino acids. Trimming at V came to 5 bases and at J to 0 bases, leaving 7 bases not matched to a gene. Germline V CDR1 and CDR2: SGHTA, FQGNSA. The CDR3 here is CASSPRQGAVAKNIQYF. CDR3 coding DNA: TGTGCCAGCAGCCCACGACAGGGGGCGGTAGCCAAAAACATTCAGTACTTC.

This clone turned up a few times. The chain recombines TRBV28 with TRBJ2-3; the D gene is possibly TRBD2 (6 bases). The germline V gene encodes CDR1 MDHEN and CDR2 SYDVKM. CDR3 size: 15 residues. V lost 3 bases, J lost 4 bases, and 14 bases lay in between. Here the CDR3 reads CASSFSGQGADTQYF. DNA for the CDR3: TGTGCCAGCAGTTTTAGCGGTCAGGGAGCAGATACGCAGTATTTT.

This clone was detected a few times. The CDR3 DNA follows: TGTGCCAGCTATCCGACATTCTACTCTGGAAACACCATATATTTT. Translated: CASYPTFYSGNTIYF. This sequence joins TRBV18 and TRBJ1-3; D is undetermined. The CDR3 covers 15 residues. CDR1 and CDR2 from the germline V gene are KGHSH and LQKENI. V gave up 7 bases and J gave up 0 bases, with 13 bases separating them.

The V and J genes are TRBV6-5 and TRBJ2-5; TRBD2 aligns across 7 bases. The V gene's germline CDR1 is MNHEY and CDR2 SVGAGI. The V segment lost 4 bases and the J segment 5 bases; nucleotides outside the gene matches: 7. The CDR3 is made up of 14 amino acids. The CDR3 DNA is TGTGCCAGCAGTTCCCTGGGAGGGGTGGAGACCCAGTACTTC. This codes for CASSSLGGVETQYF.

The V and J genes are TRBV4-1 and TRBJ2-5, with TRBD1 matching over 7 bases. Germline trimming cut 0 bases from V and 5 bases from J; bases unmatched to any gene: 9. The CDR3 contains 16 residues. Germline V gene lookup returns CDR1 MGHRA and CDR2 YSYEKL. The CDR3 here is CASSQEGDRVGETQYF. The CDR3 DNA is TGCGCCAGCAGCCAAGAAGGTGACAGGGTTGGCGAGACCCAGTACTTC.

The J gene is TRBJ1-3, the V gene TRBV30, with a weak D call TRBD1 (5 bases). The CDR3 sequence is 14 residues long. Between the trimmed V and J ends, which lost 0 bases and 4 bases, there was a span of 10 bases. Germline CDR1 reads GTSNPN; CDR2 reads SVGIG (reference sequence). CDR3 in amino acids: CAWSVGSGGNTIYF. The CDR3 DNA reads as TGTGCCTGGAGTGTTGGGTCAGGGGGAAACACCATATATTTT.

The chain couples TRBV28 to TRBJ2-7, with D maybe TRBD1 (5 bases). The V gene lost 5 bases and the J gene lost 3 bases, with 17 bases spanning the gap. Germline-derived CDR1 and CDR2 are MDHEN and SYDVKM. There are 15 residues in the CDR3. The CDR3 is CASSLTSSRDYEQYF. The CDR3 nucleotides are TGTGCCAGCAGTCTGACCTCATCCAGGGACTACGAGCAGTACTTC.

This clone was seen more than once but under ten times. V is TRBV18 and J is TRBJ2-3; 10 positions match TRBD2. Trimming cost V 0 bases and J 3 bases; bases outside gene matches: 3. There are 16 residues in the CDR3. CDR1 is KGHSH and CDR2 is LQKENI in the germline V gene. Here the CDR3 reads CASSPPASGRTDTQYF. The CDR3, as DNA: TGTGCCAGCTCACCACCGGCTAGCGGGAGAACAGATACGCAGTATTTT.

This clone was detected a few times. The genes are TRBV28 and TRBJ2-2; 9 nucleotides align to TRBD1. Germline assignment: CDR1 MDHEN and CDR2 SYDVKM. V was clipped by 4 bases and J by 5 bases; unmatched bases: 8. The CDR3 loop spans 16 amino acids. The CDR3 DNA reads as TGTGCCAGCAGTTCCCCGGGACAGGGCCTGACCGGGGAGCTGTTTTTT. It translates to CASSSPGQGLTGELFF.

This clone was counted between two and nine times. The genes are TRBV30 and TRBJ2-5; possibly TRBD1 for D (6 bases). The J call may be incorrect, as the DNA end agrees better with TRBJ2-7. The CDR3 runs to 12 residues. Germline CDR1 and CDR2: GTSNPN and SVGIG (reference sequence). For the CDR3, the DNA is TGTGCCTGGATTACAGGGACCCACGAGCAGTACTTC. Protein sequence: CAWITGTHEQYF.

V gene TRBV5-4 combines with J gene TRBJ1-2; D gene unclear. CDR1 and CDR2 from the germline V gene are SGHNT and YYREEE (reference sequence). There are 14 residues in the CDR3. Trimming removed 4 bases at V and 4 bases at J, with 14 bases between. CDR3 bases: TGTGCCAGCAGCCCGGAGAGGGTCCCCTATGGCTACACCTTC. This codes for CASSPERVPYGYTF. Full variable domain (missing parts from reference TRBV5-4 and TRBJ1-2): ETGVTQSPTHLIKTRGQQVTLRCSSQSGHNTVSWYQQALGQGPQFIFQYYREEENGRGNFPPRFSGLQFPNYSSELNVNALELDDSALYLCASSPERVPYGYTFGSGTRLTVV.

V gene TRBV5-1 combines with J gene TRBJ2-3; 10 bases agree with TRBD2. The CDR3 extends over 16 amino acids. The germline V gene has CDR1 SGHRS and CDR2 YFSETQ. With V trimmed by 0 bases and J by 1 base, 2 bases remained unmatched. For the CDR3, the DNA is TGCGCCAGCAGCTTGGCCCTAGCGGGGGGCACAGATACGCAGTATTTT. Its protein is CASSLALAGGTDTQYF.

V and J are TRBV9 and TRBJ2-7; 7 bases map to TRBD2. The CDR3 is made up of 15 amino acids. Germline V CDR1 and CDR2: SGDLS, YYNGEE. V was pared by 0 bases and J by 3 bases, with 6 bases of the junction left unmatched. The CDR3 bases are TGTGCCAGCAGCGTAGCAGGGTCGGGGGGCTACGAGCAGTACTTC. Translating gives CASSVAGSGGYEQYF.

This clone has only a few counts. This chain joins TRBV30 and TRBJ2-1, with 16 positions matching TRBD2. The CDR3 covers 14 residues. The germline CDR1 and CDR2 sequences are GTSNPN and SVGIG (reference sequence). V shed 7 bases, J shed 4 bases, and the junction held 1 base outside the gene matches. CDR3 loop: CASGLAGGYNEQFF. The CDR3 DNA sequence: TGTGCCTCGGGACTAGCGGGAGGGTACAATGAGCAGTTCTTC.